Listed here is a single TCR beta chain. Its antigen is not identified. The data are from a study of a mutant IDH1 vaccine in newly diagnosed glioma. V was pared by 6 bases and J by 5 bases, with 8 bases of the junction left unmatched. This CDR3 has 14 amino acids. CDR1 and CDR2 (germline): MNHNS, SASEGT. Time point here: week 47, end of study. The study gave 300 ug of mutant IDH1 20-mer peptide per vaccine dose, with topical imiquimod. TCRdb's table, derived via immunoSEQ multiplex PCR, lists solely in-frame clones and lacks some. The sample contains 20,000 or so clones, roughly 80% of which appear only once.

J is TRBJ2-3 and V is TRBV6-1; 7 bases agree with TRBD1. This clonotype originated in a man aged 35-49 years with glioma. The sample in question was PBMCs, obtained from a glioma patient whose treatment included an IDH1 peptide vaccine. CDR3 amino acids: CASRYRGLGDTQYF. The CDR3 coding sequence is TGTGCCAGCAGGTACAGGGGATTGGGAGATACGCAGTATTTT.